This T cell receptor beta chain was sequenced during a study of T cell changes during pregnancy in multiple sclerosis. This clone was seen once. The data were produced by immunoSEQ multiplex PCR, yet TCRdb's version contains in-frame clones alone and is incomplete. The profile shows 65,000 to 80,000 clones, roughly nine tenths of them singletons. The sample in question was peripheral blood, obtained in the third trimester of pregnancy. The TCR originated in a female donor with multiple sclerosis, enrolled in a pregnancy study.

DNA of the CDR3: TGTGCCAGCAGTTACATCCCCTCCAATGAGCAGTTCTTC. It is translated as CASSYIPSNEQFF. The chain combines TRBV11-2 with TRBJ2-1, with D unclear. The V end was cut by 6 bases, the J end by 6 bases, with 12 bases between. Germline CDR1 and CDR2: SGHAT and FQNNGV. The CDR3 runs 13 residues.